Shown below are 2 T cell receptor beta chains from a single sample sequenced in a study of blood T cell repertoires in COVID-19. Only in-frame clones appear in the TCRdb table, and some are missing; sequencing was by immunoSEQ multiplex PCR. The sample shows under 200,000 clones, 70% to 90% of them seen only once. Material for sequencing was peripheral blood. The receptors come from a man between 45 and 60 years old with active or convalescent COVID-19.

This clone was detected a few times. V gene TRBV5-1 combines with J gene TRBJ2-7, with 8 bases that match TRBD1. V dropped 0 bases and J dropped 4; count of bases not matched to a gene: 12. Germline-derived CDR1 and CDR2 are SGHRS and YFSETQ. This CDR3 is built from 17 residues. This CDR3 is CASSLAGRPGGGYEQYF. Written as DNA, the CDR3 is TGCGCCAGCAGCTTGGCTGGGCGGCCAGGGGGCGGGTACGAGCAGTACTTC.

This chain joins TRBV27 and TRBJ1-5; 7 nucleotides align to TRBD1. The CDR3 totals 14 residues. J lost 7 bases, V lost 6 bases, and 9 bases had no gene match. Germline V CDR1 and CDR2: MNHEY, SMNVEV (reference sequence). The CDR3 protein is CASSQTGEGQPQHF. CDR3 DNA sequence: TGTGCCAGCAGCCAAACAGGGGAAGGGCAGCCCCAGCATTTT.